The 2 T cell receptor beta chains below all came from one sample that was sequenced in a study of shared clonotypes between healthy human individuals. The naive CD8 population came from CD45RO-negative cells selected for CCR7, without terminally differentiated effector memory CD45RA+ cells. TCRdb's copy holds only in-frame clones and misses some; the assay was immunoSEQ multiplex PCR. In the table there are under 1 million clones, around 96% of which are singletons. Sequenced material: naive CD8+ T cells sorted from blood. The receptors were sampled from a man aged 25-45 years in good health.

The chain has TRBV7-3 and TRBJ1-1, with a possible D match to TRBD1 (5 bases). This CDR3 has 12 amino acids. The germline V gene encodes CDR1 SGHTA and CDR2 FQGTGA. V lost 2 bases and J lost 14, with 15 bases in between. In nucleotides, the CDR3 is TGTGCCAGCAGCTTAGACGCGGGGCCCGGGTTCTTT. Translated: CASSLDAGPGFF.

The rearrangement joins TRBV2 to TRBJ2-5; D uncertain. This CDR3 is built from 12 residues. Germline CDR1 and CDR2: SNHLY and FYNNEI. Trimming cost V 6 bases and J 5 bases, with 10 bases left between them. CDR3 bases: TGTGCCAGCAGAGAGTCGCGGGAGACCCAGTACTTC. Protein: CASRESRETQYF.